These 20 T cell receptor beta chains were sequenced from one sample in a study of T cells in Graves' hyperthyroidism and ophthalmopathy. Amplified regions were TCR beta CDR3 sequences from RNA transcripts. In the first-round RT-PCR of the TCR CDR3, the HTBI primer set was used. Via MiXCR, TCRdb re-called the multiplex PCR reads, giving one row per CDR3 protein. The profile shows more than 550,000 distinct CDR3 sequences, 45% of them singletons. Sequences were obtained from peripheral blood or thyroid tissue (not recorded which). Source of these receptors: an adult man with Graves' disease, either hyperthyroidism or ophthalmopathy (not recorded which).

This clonotype occurred many times. This rearrangement joins TRBV7-8 to TRBJ2-7; the D is unclear. The germline CDR1 and CDR2 sequences are SGHVS and FQNEAQ. CDR3 length: 15 amino acids. Trimming shortened V by 4 bases and J by 6 bases, and 19 bases separated the two germline ends. CDR3 loop: CASSSPPAQKREQYF. CDR3 DNA sequence: TGTGCCAGCAGCTCCCCCCCGGCCCAAAAACGCGAGCAGTACTTC.

V gene TRBV4-1 combines with J gene TRBJ2-7, with D possibly called TRBD1 or TRBD2 (5 bases each). Per germline, CDR1 MGHRA and CDR2 YSYEKL. The V end was cut by 1 base, the J end by 1 base, with 23 bases between. The CDR3 has 19 residues. CDR3 in amino acids: CASSQGGQAGTDDSYEQYF. The CDR3 nucleotides read TGCGCCAGCAGCCAAGGAGGGCAGGCCGGGACCGACGATTCCTACGAGCAGTACTTC.

The sample holds a few counts of this clonotype. The CDR3 nucleotides are TGTGCCAGCAGCGTACAGGGGTCCGGGGAGCTGTTTTTT. Protein: CASSVQGSGELFF. The V call is TRBV9, the J call TRBJ2-2, with a weak D call TRBD1 (6 bases). Germline CDR1 SGDLS, CDR2 YYNGEE. The CDR3 spans 13 residues. V lost 1 base and J lost 6, with 7 bases in between.

The chain employs TRBV7-9 and TRBJ2-7; unclear D gene. The CDR3 runs 13 residues. Germline-derived CDR1 and CDR2 are SEHNR and FQNEAQ (reference sequence). The germline V and J ends were trimmed by 5 bases and 2 bases, with 10 bases remaining between them. In DNA, the CDR3 is TGTGCCAGCAGCCCCCCGAAACCCTACGAGCAGTACTTC. Translation: CASSPPKPYEQYF.

CDR3 residues: CASSIGYRDRLNTEAFF. CDR3 DNA: TGTGCCAGTAGTATAGGATACCGGGACAGATTGAACACTGAAGCTTTCTTT. The V gene is TRBV19, the J gene TRBJ1-1; 7 positions agree with TRBD1. CDR1 and CDR2 from the germline V gene are LNHDA and SQIVND (reference sequence). The CDR3 sequence is 17 residues long. V was clipped by 1 base and J by 0 bases; unmatched bases: 8. The entire variable domain, with the rest obtained from reference TRBV19 and TRBJ1-1, is as follows: DGGITQSPKYLFRKEGQNVTLSCEQNLNHDAMYWYRQDPGQGLRLIYYSQIVNDFQKGDIAEGYSVSREKKESFPLTVTSAQKNPTAFYLCASSIGYRDRLNTEAFFGQGTRLTVV.

As for this clonotype: A read error may account for a junction end that differs from germline. The rearrangement links TRBV24-1 to TRBJ1-2; no firm D call. CDR1 is KGHDR and CDR2 is SFDVKD in the germline V gene. This CDR3 has 10 amino acids. The CDR3 nucleotides read TGTCCCACCAAGAACTATGGCTACACCTTC. Translated: CPTKNYGYTF.

This chain uses TRBV7-8 with TRBJ1-6; D possibly corresponds to TRBD1 (6 bases). Germline CDR1 is SGHVS and CDR2 is FQNEAQ. The germline V and J ends were trimmed by 5 bases and 9 bases, with 14 bases remaining between them. This CDR3 spans 14 amino acids. The DNA for the CDR3 is TGTGCCAGCAGCCTGACAGGACAAGCTTCACCCCTCCACTTT. As protein: CASSLTGQASPLHF.

The V gene is TRBV29-1, the J gene TRBJ1-2; 7 nucleotides agree with TRBD1. The CDR3 loop spans 13 amino acids. From germline, CDR1 is SQVTM and CDR2 ANQGSEA. With V trimmed by 6 bases and J by 3 bases, 7 bases remained unmatched. The CDR3 nucleotides read TGCAGCGTCCTAGGGGGCAGGGACTATGGCTACACCTTC. This codes for CSVLGGRDYGYTF.

This clonotype was detected many times. The chain has TRBV14 and TRBJ1-3; D not resolved. The CDR3 length is 14 residues. Per germline, CDR1 SGHDN and CDR2 FVKESK. Trimming removed 1 base from V and 5 bases from J, with 9 bases in between. Here the CDR3 DNA reads TGTGCCAGCAGCCAAGGAACAGTTCGAAACACCATATATTTT. This gives the protein CASSQGTVRNTIYF.

The chain links TRBV29-1 to TRBJ1-1, with D possibly matching TRBD1 (5 bases). This CDR3 region has 15 residues. Per the germline V gene, CDR1 is SQVTM and CDR2 is ANQGSEA. The V end was cut by 4 bases, the J end by 4 bases, with 19 bases between. The CDR3 DNA reads as TGCAGCGTTGGCGGGGTCTGGCAGGGATCCACTGAAGCTTTCTTT. This translates into CSVGGVWQGSTEAFF.

The J gene is TRBJ2-7, the V gene TRBV19; 8 bases align to TRBD2. Unmatched junction bases numbered 9, after V lost 10 bases and J lost 1 base. The CDR3 loop spans 14 amino acids. Germline loops: CDR1 LNHDA, CDR2 SQIVND (reference sequence). CDR3 in amino acids: CATKPGGGSYEQYF. DNA of the CDR3: TGTGCCACCAAGCCCGGGGGGGGATCCTACGAGCAGTACTTC.

The chain has TRBV10-3 and TRBJ1-2; 7 positions match TRBD1. Germline V gives CDR1 ENHRY, CDR2 SYGVKD. After removal of 6 bases from V and 3 bases from J, the junction contained 10 bases not matched to a gene. CDR3 size: 15 residues. The CDR3 region is CAIRPLRTGYYGYTF. For the CDR3, the DNA is TGTGCCATCAGGCCCCTCCGGACAGGCTACTATGGCTACACCTTC.

In this sample, this clonotype turned up many times. The chain carries TRBV11-2 and TRBJ1-1, with 8 bases aligning to TRBD1. The CDR3 loop spans 15 amino acids. V shed 4 bases, J shed 1 base, and the junction held 5 bases outside the gene matches. Germline V gene data show CDR1 as SGHAT and CDR2 as FQNNGV. CDR3 region: CASSYGTGGNTEAFF. The CDR3 nucleotides are TGTGCCAGCAGCTACGGGACAGGTGGGAACACTGAAGCTTTCTTT.

With respect to this clonotype: This CDR3 fails to terminate in the conserved phenylalanine or tryptophan, so it likely reflects a read error. This chain connects TRBV12-3 or TRBV12-4 to TRBJ1-1, with D hard to call. This CDR3 contains 11 residues. Trimming cost V 9 bases and J 2 bases, with 7 bases left between them. Here the CDR3 reads CASAGNTEAFL. As DNA, the CDR3 is TGTGCCAGTGCGGGCAACACTGAAGCTTTCCTT.

The chain recombines TRBV12-3 or TRBV12-4 with TRBJ1-1, with D unclear. V lost 4 bases to trimming and J lost 6 bases, with 15 bases between them. There are 14 residues in the CDR3. The CDR3 nucleotides are TGTGCCAGCAGTTACGGAGGTGGCGACTCTGAAGCTTTCTTT. The encoded protein is CASSYGGGDSEAFF.

J is TRBJ2-7 and V is TRBV5-6; unclear D gene. Germline V gene sequence: CDR1 SGHDT, CDR2 YYEEEE. The CDR3 is 13 amino acids. V shed 5 bases and J shed 0 bases, with 9 bases lying between them. The CDR3 nucleotides are TGTGCCAGCAGTCACAAGAGCTCCTACGAGCAGTACTTC. Its protein product is CASSHKSSYEQYF.

This clonotype was seen at least ten times. The chain carries TRBV9 and TRBJ1-5; 8 positions agree with TRBD1. Per the germline V gene, CDR1 is SGDLS and CDR2 is YYNGEE. This CDR3 contains 15 residues. V shed 4 bases, J shed 4 bases, and the junction held 7 bases outside the gene matches. The chain's CDR3 is CASSLTGEGNQPQHF. CDR3 in DNA: TGTGCCAGCAGCTTGACAGGGGAGGGTAATCAGCCCCAGCATTTT.

Comment on this clonotype: One end of the junction varies from germline; a read error may be responsible. V gene TRBV10-3 combines with J gene TRBJ1-2; TRBD1 agrees at 12 bases. The CDR3 has 17 residues. Germline-derived CDR1 and CDR2 are ENHRY and SYGVKD. CDR3 sequence: CASSWTLRDRGLYGYTF. CDR3 nucleotides: TGTGCCAGCAGTTGGACGCTCCGGGACAGGGGGCTATATGGCTACACCTTC.

V usage is TRBV7-9 and J usage is TRBJ1-5, with D hard to call. The germline V gene encodes CDR1 SEHNR and CDR2 FQNEAQ (reference sequence). The germline V and J ends were trimmed by 4 bases and 0 bases, with 10 bases remaining between them. CDR3 size: 15 residues. CDR3 loop: CASSSRHDSNQPQHF. CDR3 coding DNA: TGTGCCAGCAGCTCGAGACACGATAGCAATCAGCCCCAGCATTTT.

The chain has TRBV5-1 and TRBJ1-6, with TRBD1 matching over 8 bases. This CDR3 is built from 16 residues. V dropped 2 bases and J dropped 10; count of bases not matched to a gene: 11. The germline V gene encodes CDR1 SGHRS and CDR2 YFSETQ. CDR3 sequence: CASSLDPGQVESPLHF. DNA of the CDR3: TGCGCCAGCAGCTTAGACCCGGGACAGGTTGAGTCACCCCTCCACTTT.